This TCR beta chain is from a study of regulatory and conventional T cells in RAG deficiency. Findings and limits, study-wide: Omenn patients showed >75% Treg-Tconv overlap and shorter CDR3 lengths.

As for this clone: Its antigen is undetermined.

Clones were read by immunoSEQ multiplex PCR, and TCRdb kept only the in-frame ones, dropping some. In the table there are 25,000 to 35,000 clones, 80% to 90% of which are singletons. The germline V gene has CDR1 SGHRS and CDR2 YFSETQ. The CDR3 sequence is 16 residues long. V lost 5 bases, J lost 2 bases, and 18 bases lay in between. The same data also went into a second study, on regulatory T cells. That publication notes: The primer mix had 52 TRBV and 13 TRBJ primers. Skewed V and J usage and few unique V-J pairs marked patient repertoires, most in Tregs.

The chain combines TRBV5-1 with TRBJ2-3; D possibly corresponds to TRBD2 (6 bases). The sequencing sample was made of CD8+ T cells sorted from blood. This clonotype was obtained from a human donor in good health. The CDR3 nucleotides read TGCGCCAGCAGTTTCGGCACATTAGCGGTCACAGATACGCAGTATTTT. Translation: CASSFGTLAVTDTQYF. Drawing the rest from reference TRBV5-1 and TRBJ2-3, the complete variable domain is KAGVTQTPRYLIKTRGQQVTLSCSPISGHRSVSWYQQTPGQGLQFLFEYFSETQRNKGNFPGRFSGRQFSNSRSEMNVSTLELGDSALYLCASSFGTLAVTDTQYFGPGTRLTVL.